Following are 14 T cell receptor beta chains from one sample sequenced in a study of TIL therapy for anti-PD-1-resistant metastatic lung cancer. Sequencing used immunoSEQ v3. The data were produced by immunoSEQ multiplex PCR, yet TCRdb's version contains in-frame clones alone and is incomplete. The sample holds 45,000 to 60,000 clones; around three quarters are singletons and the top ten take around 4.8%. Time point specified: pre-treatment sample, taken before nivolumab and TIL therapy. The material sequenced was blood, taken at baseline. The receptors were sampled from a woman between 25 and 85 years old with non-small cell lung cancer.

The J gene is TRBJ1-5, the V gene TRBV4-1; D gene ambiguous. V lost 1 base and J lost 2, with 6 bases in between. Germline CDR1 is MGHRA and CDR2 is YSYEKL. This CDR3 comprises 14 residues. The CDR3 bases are TGCGCCAGCAGCCAAGTGGACGGCAATCAGCCCCAGCATTTT. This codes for CASSQVDGNQPQHF.

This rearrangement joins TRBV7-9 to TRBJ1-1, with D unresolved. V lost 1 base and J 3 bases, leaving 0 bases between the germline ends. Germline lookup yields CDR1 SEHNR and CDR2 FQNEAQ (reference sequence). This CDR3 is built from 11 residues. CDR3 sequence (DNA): TGTGCCAGCAGCTTAGACACTGAAGCTTTCTTT. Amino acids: CASSLDTEAFF.

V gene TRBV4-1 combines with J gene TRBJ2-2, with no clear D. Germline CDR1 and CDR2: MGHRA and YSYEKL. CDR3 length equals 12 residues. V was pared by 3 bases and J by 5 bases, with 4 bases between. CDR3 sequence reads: CASSQRTGELFF. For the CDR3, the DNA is TGCGCCAGCAGCCAGAGAACCGGGGAGCTGTTTTTT.

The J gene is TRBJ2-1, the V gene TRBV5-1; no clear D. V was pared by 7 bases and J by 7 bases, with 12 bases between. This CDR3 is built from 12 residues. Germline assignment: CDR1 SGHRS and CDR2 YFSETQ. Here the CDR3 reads CASSPEQNEQFF. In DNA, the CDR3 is TGCGCCAGCTCCCCTGAACAGAATGAGCAGTTCTTC.

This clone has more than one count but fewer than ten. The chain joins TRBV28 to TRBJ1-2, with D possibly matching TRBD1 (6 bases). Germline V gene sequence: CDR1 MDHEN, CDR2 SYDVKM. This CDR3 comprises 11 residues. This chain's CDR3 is CGARGTEGYTF. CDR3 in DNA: TGTGGGGCCAGGGGTACGGAGGGCTACACCTTC.

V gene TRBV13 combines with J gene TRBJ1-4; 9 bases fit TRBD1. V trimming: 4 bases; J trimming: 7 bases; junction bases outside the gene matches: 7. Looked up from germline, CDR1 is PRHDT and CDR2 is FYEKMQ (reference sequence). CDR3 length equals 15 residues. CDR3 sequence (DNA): TGTGCCAGCAGCTCCTCACAGGGGGCGGGTGAAAAACTGTTTTTT. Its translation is CASSSSQGAGEKLFF.

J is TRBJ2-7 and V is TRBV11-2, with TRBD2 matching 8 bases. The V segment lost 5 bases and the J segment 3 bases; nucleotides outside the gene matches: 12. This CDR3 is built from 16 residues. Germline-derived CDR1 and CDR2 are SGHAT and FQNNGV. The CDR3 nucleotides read TGTGCCAGCAGCCCTCAGGAGGGACTAGGCCACTACGAGCAGTACTTC. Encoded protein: CASSPQEGLGHYEQYF.

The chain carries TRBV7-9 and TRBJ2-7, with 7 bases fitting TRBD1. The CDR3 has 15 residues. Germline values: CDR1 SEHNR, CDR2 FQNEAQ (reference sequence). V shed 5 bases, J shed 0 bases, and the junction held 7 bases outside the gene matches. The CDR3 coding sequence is TGTGCCAGCAGCCCCGGACAGGCTAGCTCCTACGAGCAGTACTTC. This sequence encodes CASSPGQASSYEQYF.

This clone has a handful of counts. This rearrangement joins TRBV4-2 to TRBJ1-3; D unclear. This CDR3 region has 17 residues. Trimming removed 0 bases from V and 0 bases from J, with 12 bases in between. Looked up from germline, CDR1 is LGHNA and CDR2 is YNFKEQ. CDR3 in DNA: TGTGCCAGCAGCCAAGATTGGCAGATTAGCTCTGGAAACACCATATATTTT. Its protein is CASSQDWQISSGNTIYF.

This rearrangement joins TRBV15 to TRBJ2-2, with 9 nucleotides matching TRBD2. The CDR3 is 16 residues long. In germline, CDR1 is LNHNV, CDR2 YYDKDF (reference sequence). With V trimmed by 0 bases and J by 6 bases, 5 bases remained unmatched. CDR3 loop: CATSRDSGLAPGELFF. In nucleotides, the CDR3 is TGTGCCACCAGCAGAGACTCAGGACTAGCGCCCGGGGAGCTGTTTTTT.

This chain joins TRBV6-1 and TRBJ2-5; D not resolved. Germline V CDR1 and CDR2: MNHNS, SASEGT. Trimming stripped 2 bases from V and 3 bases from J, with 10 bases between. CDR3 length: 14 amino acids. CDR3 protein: CASSEQHNEETQYF. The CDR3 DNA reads TGTGCCAGCAGTGAACAACACAACGAAGAGACCCAGTACTTC.

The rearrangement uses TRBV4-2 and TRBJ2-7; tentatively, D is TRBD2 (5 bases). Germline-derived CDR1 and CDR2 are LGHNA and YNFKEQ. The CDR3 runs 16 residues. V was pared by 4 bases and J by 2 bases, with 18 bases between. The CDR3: CASSPQARAQAYEQYF. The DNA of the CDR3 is TGTGCCAGCAGCCCTCAGGCGCGGGCCCAGGCCTACGAGCAGTACTTC.

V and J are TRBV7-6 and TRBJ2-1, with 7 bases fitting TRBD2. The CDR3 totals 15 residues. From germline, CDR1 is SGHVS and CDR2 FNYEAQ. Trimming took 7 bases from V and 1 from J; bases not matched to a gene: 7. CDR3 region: CASTYPGGSYNEQFF. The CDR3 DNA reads TGTGCCAGCACCTACCCGGGGGGATCCTACAATGAGCAGTTCTTC. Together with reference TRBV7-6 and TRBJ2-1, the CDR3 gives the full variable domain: GAGVSQSPRYKVTKRGQDVALRCDPISGHVSLYWYRQALGQGPEFLTYFNYEAQQDKSGLPNDRFSAERPEGSISTLTIQRTEQRDSAMYRCASTYPGGSYNEQFFGPGTRLTVL.

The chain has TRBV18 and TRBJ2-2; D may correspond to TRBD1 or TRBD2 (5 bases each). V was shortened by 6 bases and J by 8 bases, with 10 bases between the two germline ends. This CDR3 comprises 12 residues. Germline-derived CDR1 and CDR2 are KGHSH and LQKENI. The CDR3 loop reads CASSPREGELFF. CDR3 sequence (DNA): TGTGCCAGCTCCCCCAGGGAGGGGGAGCTGTTTTTT.